The clone carrying this TCR beta chain appeared once. The data stem from a study of blood T cell repertoires in COVID-19. Assay used: immunoSEQ multiplex PCR; TCRdb lists only in-frame clones, some missing. The data contain 250,000 or so clones, approximately 90% of them singletons. Sequenced input: peripheral blood. This receptor was identified in a middle-aged woman who had recovered from COVID-19.

CDR3 in DNA: TGTGCCAGCAGCTTACTAGCGGGAGGGGTTGCGGGTACGCAGTATTTT. It is translated as CASSLLAGGVAGTQYF. J is TRBJ2-3 and V is TRBV7-2, with 12 positions matching TRBD2. Germline assignment: CDR1 SGHTA and CDR2 FQGNSA. The CDR3 extends over 16 amino acids. V shed 2 bases, J shed 8 bases, and the junction held 8 bases outside the gene matches.